Presented here are 14 T cell receptor beta chains from one specimen sequenced in a study of Ad26.COV2.S vaccination and SARS-CoV-2 variants. The repertoire was sequenced with immunoSEQ multiplex PCR; TCRdb's copy has only in-frame clones and lacks some. The profile shows about 410,000 clones, around 93% of them singletons. The treatment was: around 19 received Ad26.COV2.S at low or high dose, single or two shots; roughly five received placebo; per-sample allocation not given. Repertoires come from day 63 after the first vaccine or placebo injection. The material was peripheral blood, obtained in a trial of Ad26.COV2.S vaccine versus placebo. Receptors originate from a person aged 18-60 years who received the Ad26.COV2.S COVID-19 vaccine or a placebo.

The chain joins TRBV6-5 to TRBJ2-7; 9 bases are shared with TRBD1. The CDR3 runs to 15 residues. Germline CDR1 MNHEY, CDR2 SVGAGI. V shed 0 bases and J 3 bases; nucleotides not matched to a gene: 3. This CDR3 reads CASSYSLGQGYEQYF. The CDR3 DNA is TGTGCCAGCAGTTACTCGTTGGGACAGGGCTACGAGCAGTACTTC.

This clone was found once. The chain combines TRBV15 with TRBJ1-5; no definite D call. The germline V gene has CDR1 LNHNV and CDR2 YYDKDF (reference sequence). V dropped 0 bases and J dropped 0 bases, with 9 bases sitting between them. This CDR3 has 16 amino acids. The CDR3 reads CATSRDPGHSNQPQHF. DNA for the CDR3: TGTGCCACCAGCAGAGATCCCGGGCATAGCAATCAGCCCCAGCATTTT. The variable domain in full, with the rest retrieved from reference TRBV15 and TRBJ1-5, is DAMVIQNPRYQVTQFGKPVTLSCSQTLNHNVMYWYQQKSSQAPKLLFHYYDKDFNNEADTPDNFQSRRPNTSFCFLDIRSPGLGDTAMYLCATSRDPGHSNQPQHFGDGTRLSIL.

The V and J genes are TRBV28 and TRBJ1-1; 8 nucleotides match TRBD1. This CDR3 contains 15 residues. The V and J ends lost 3 bases and 1 base, in that order; junction bases with no gene match: 4. Looked up from germline, CDR1 is MDHEN and CDR2 is SYDVKM. CDR3 in DNA: TGTGCCAGCAGTTTCGGACAGGGCTGGAACACTGAAGCTTTCTTT. Amino acid sequence: CASSFGQGWNTEAFF. The whole variable domain, filled in from reference TRBV28 and TRBJ1-1, reads DVKVTQSSRYLVKRTGEKVFLECVQDMDHENMFWYRQDPGLGLRLIYFSYDVKMKEKGDIPEGYSVSREKKERFSLILESASTNQTSMYLCASSFGQGWNTEAFFGQGTRLTVV.

The chain is built from TRBV3-1 (or the pseudogene TRBV3-2) and TRBJ2-2; D unclear. The V end lost 0 bases, the J end lost 1 base, and 15 bases lay between the germline ends. Germline V lookup: CDR1 LGHDT, CDR2 YNNKEL (reference sequence). This CDR3 is built from 18 residues. CDR3 bases: TGTGCCAGCAGCCAAGATCCCTGCTCAGAGGAGAACACCGGGGAGCTGTTTTTT. Protein product: CASSQDPCSEENTGELFF.

The chain is built from TRBV5-1 and TRBJ2-7, with D unclear. Germline CDR1 SGHRS, CDR2 YFSETQ. The V end was cut by 0 bases, the J end by 3 bases, with 13 bases between. This CDR3 spans 15 amino acids. The CDR3 nucleotides are TGCGCCAGCAGCTTGGGGTTCTTGGGCATCTACGAGCAGTACTTC. It translates to CASSLGFLGIYEQYF.

This clone has ten or more counts. The V gene is TRBV25-1, the J gene TRBJ2-1; D gene ambiguous. Germline-derived CDR1 and CDR2 are MGHDK and SYGVNS. This CDR3 has 13 amino acids. Trimming left V 6 bases short and J 4 bases short, with 10 bases between. CDR3 residues: CASSSNHYNEQFF. The CDR3, as DNA: TGTGCCAGCAGCTCAAACCATTACAATGAGCAGTTCTTC.

The V gene is TRBV7-2, the J gene TRBJ1-6, with D hard to call. Between the trimmed V and J ends, which lost 4 bases and 13 bases, there was a span of 8 bases. Germline CDR1 SGHTA, CDR2 FQGNSA. There are 11 residues in the CDR3. In DNA form, the CDR3 reads TGTGCCAGCAGCTCCTCAGCGCCCCTCCACTTT. Its protein is CASSSSAPLHF.

Here the CDR3 DNA reads TGTGCCAGCACCCATACAGAAGTGGGTGAAGCTTTCTTT. It specifies CASTHTEVGEAFF. The chain employs TRBV12-3 or TRBV12-4 and TRBJ1-1; D is ambiguous. V dropped 7 bases and J dropped 7 bases, with 16 bases sitting between them. The CDR3 has 13 residues.

This chain uses TRBV4-1 with TRBJ2-5; D call uncertain. Trimming pared 0 bases from V and 3 bases from J, leaving 11 bases between. The CDR3 totals 15 residues. Per the germline V gene, CDR1 is MGHRA and CDR2 is YSYEKL. CDR3 bases: TGCGCCAGCAGCCAAGAAGCCCACCGAAAAGAGACCCAGTACTTC. Its protein product is CASSQEAHRKETQYF.

CDR3 in DNA: TGTGCCAGCAGTCCTACCTTGAGGATAAATAATGAAAAACTGTTTTTT. It is translated as CASSPTLRINNEKLFF. V is TRBV6-6 and J is TRBJ1-4; D is unclear. The V gene lost 5 bases and the J gene lost 4 bases, with 17 bases spanning the gap. CDR1 MNHNY and CDR2 SVGAGI come from the germline V gene (reference sequence). This CDR3 has 16 residues.

This rearrangement joins TRBV4-3 to TRBJ2-7; D is possibly TRBD1 (5 bases). This CDR3 is 15 amino acids long. Trimming took 0 bases from V and 5 from J, leaving 14 bases between them. Germline V gene data show CDR1 as LGHNA and CDR2 as YSLEER. CDR3 loop: CASSQDFSGFNEQYF. The CDR3 DNA sequence: TGCGCCAGCAGCCAAGATTTCTCAGGGTTCAACGAGCAGTACTTC.

This clone was seen a single time. Other DNA sequences in this specimen translate into the identical CDR3. The CDR3 DNA reads as TGTGCCAGTATGGGTAGCGGGGTGCACACCGGGGAGCTGTTTTTT. Protein sequence: CASMGSGVHTGELFF. This chain links TRBV19 with TRBJ2-2; TRBD2 aligns across 8 bases. The junction had 7 bases not matched to a gene; V was cut back by 7 bases and J by 3 bases. The CDR3 is made up of 15 amino acids. CDR1 is LNHDA, CDR2 SQIVND, per germline (reference sequence).

The chain is built from TRBV19 and TRBJ1-5; D may be TRBD1 (6 bases). V lost 10 bases to trimming and J lost 4 bases, with 11 bases between them. Per germline, CDR1 LNHDA and CDR2 SQIVND (reference sequence). CDR3 length equals 12 residues. CDR3 DNA: TGTGCCATTAGCCAGGGGAATCAGCCCCAGCATTTT. This gives the protein CAISQGNQPQHF.

The V gene is TRBV2, the J gene TRBJ1-2; TRBD1 aligns across 8 bases. V lost 3 bases, J lost 5 bases, and 5 bases stayed unmatched. CDR3 size: 14 residues. Germline-derived CDR1 and CDR2 are SNHLY and FYNNEI. CDR3 nucleotide sequence: TGTGCCAGCAGTGATGACAGGGGCAGTTATGGCTACACCTTC. Translation: CASSDDRGSYGYTF. The full variable domain, completed using reference TRBV2 and TRBJ1-2, is EPEVTQTPSHQVTQMGQEVILRCVPISNHLYFYWYRQILGQKVEFLVSFYNNEISEKSEIFDDQFSVERPDGSNFTLKIRSTKLEDSAMYFCASSDDRGSYGYTFGSGTRLTVV.